Detailed here is one T cell receptor (beta chain). Repertoires were generated with immunoSEQ multiplex PCR, while TCRdb's copy carries only in-frame clones and drops some. In the table there are 200,000 or so clones, 70% to 85% of which are singletons. These data are taken from a study of blood T cell repertoires in COVID-19. The V gene lost 1 base and the J gene lost 2 bases, with 17 bases spanning the gap. The CDR3 is 17 amino acids. The V gene's germline CDR1 is SGHTA and CDR2 FQGNSA. The sequenced sample consisted of PBMCs or T cells enriched from blood (not recorded which). This chain connects TRBV7-2 to TRBJ1-1; a possible D gene is TRBD1 (5 bases). The sequence was collected from a man between 60 and 75 years old who had recovered from COVID-19. In DNA form, the CDR3 reads TGTGCCAGCAGCTTAGGGGGCGCCTTATTGGCCAACACTGAAGCTTTCTTT. Residues: CASSLGGALLANTEAFF.